This TCR beta chain was identified in a study of blood T cell repertoires in COVID-19. For the study at large: Acute and convalescent COVID-19 samples came from the United States, Italy and Spain.

Method: immunoSEQ multiplex PCR; TCRdb's copy keeps in-frame clones and lacks some. The sample records 300,000 to 350,000 clones, around 86% being singletons. The sequence was obtained from a woman between 35 and 50 years old with acute COVID-19. Input material: PBMCs or T cells enriched from blood (not recorded which).

CDR3 bases: TGTGCCAGCAGCCTCGGACAGGGAACGGTGGCTTTCTTT. Residues: CASSLGQGTVAFF. V and J are TRBV3-1 (or the pseudogene TRBV3-2) and TRBJ1-1; 8 nucleotides align to TRBD1. CDR1 is LGHDT, CDR2 YNNKEL, per germline (reference sequence). Trimming cost V 4 bases and J 11 bases; bases outside gene matches: 9. The CDR3 has 13 amino acids.